One sample yielded the 30 T cell receptor beta chains listed below, sequenced in a study of tumor and adjacent non-tumor tissue in lung cancer. No cell sorting was done before RNA was extracted from the tissue. TCRbeta libraries were built with three rounds of nested PCR, modified from ARM-PCR. In TCRdb, the multiplex PCR reads were re-called with MiXCR into one record per CDR3 protein. The sample has about 68,000 distinct CDR3 sequences; roughly 60% are singletons. Sequenced sample: lung tumor tissue. The receptor source for this set is a man aged 50 to 59 with non-small cell lung cancer.

This clonotype has just one count. The chain joins TRBV4-1 to TRBJ2-5, with a possible D match to TRBD1 (5 bases). V was shortened by 4 bases and J by 2 bases, with 14 bases between the two germline ends. This CDR3 has 15 residues. Germline CDR1 and CDR2: MGHRA and YSYEKL. In nucleotides, the CDR3 is TGCGCCAGCAGCCTTAACAGGAACCGGCAAGAGACCCAGTACTTC. This encodes CASSLNRNRQETQYF.

The chain links TRBV7-9 to TRBJ2-4, with D perhaps TRBD2 (6 bases). Trimming stripped 4 bases from V and 7 bases from J, with 14 bases between. CDR1 and CDR2 from the germline V gene are SEHNR and FQNEAQ (reference sequence). CDR3 length: 14 amino acids. CDR3 nucleotide sequence: TGTGCCAGCAGCTCGCCCGGCGGGGATAACATTCAGTACTTC. Amino acids: CASSSPGGDNIQYF.

With regard to this clonotype: Without the conserved terminal phenylalanine or tryptophan, this CDR3 likely stems from a read error. The chain has TRBV29-1 and TRBJ2-5; a possible D gene is TRBD2 (5 bases). Germline loops: CDR1 SQVTM, CDR2 ANQGSEA. The CDR3 is made up of 13 amino acids. CDR3 in amino acids: CSIEGLAEETQYL. The CDR3 region has the DNA TGCAGCATTGAAGGCCTAGCAGAAGAGACCCAGTACTTA.

This rearrangement joins TRBV14 to TRBJ1-2, with a tentative D call TRBD1 (6 bases). Per the germline V gene, CDR1 is SGHDN and CDR2 is FVKESK. CDR3 length equals 17 residues. V lost 7 bases and J 4 bases, leaving 25 bases between the germline ends. The CDR3 DNA reads TGTGCCAGCAACCCTAGACCGGGACATGGGGCAGTCTATGGCTACACCTTC. This sequence encodes CASNPRPGHGAVYGYTF. The variable domain in full, with the rest retrieved from reference TRBV14 and TRBJ1-2, is EAGVTQFPSHSVIEKGQTVTLRCDPISGHDNLYWYRRVMGKEIKFLLHFVKESKQDESGMPNNRFLAERTGGTYSTLKVQPAELEDSGVYFCASNPRPGHGAVYGYTFGSGTRLTVV.

The chain uses TRBV20-1 and TRBJ2-6; D unresolved. The CDR3 covers 14 residues. V gave up 3 bases and J gave up 4 bases, with 10 bases separating them. The germline V gene encodes CDR1 DFQATT and CDR2 SNEGSKA (reference sequence). This CDR3 is CSASEEYGANVLTF. CDR3 sequence (DNA): TGCAGTGCTAGTGAGGAGTACGGGGCCAACGTCCTGACTTTC.

A remark on this clonotype: A much larger clone sits a single nucleotide away, making a read error possible. This sequence joins TRBV6-1 and TRBJ1-2; perhaps TRBD1 as D (5 bases). The germline V gene has CDR1 MNHNS and CDR2 SASEGT. The CDR3 runs 14 residues. CDR3 sequence reads: CASSEARVGYVYTF. DNA for the CDR3: TGTGCCAGCAGTGAAGCCAGGGTGGGGTATGTCTACACCTTC.

Within the sample, this clonotype is large. V gene TRBV5-4 combines with J gene TRBJ1-6; 7 bases fit TRBD1. This CDR3 region has 15 residues. Per the germline V gene, CDR1 is SGHNT and CDR2 is YYREEE (reference sequence). Trimming removed 4 bases from V and 10 bases from J; junction bases left unmatched: 11. The CDR3 nucleotides read TGTGCCAGCAGCACGCAGGGTCAGGGGGAATCACCCCTCCACTTT. It translates to CASSTQGQGESPLHF.

Of note for this clonotype: The CDR3 ends on some other residue instead of the conserved phenylalanine or tryptophan, so this is likely a read error. DNA of the CDR3: TGTGCCAGCACCCCGACACTTTTTGATTCACCCCTCCACTAT. It is translated as CASTPTLFDSPLHY. This sequence joins TRBV7-9 and TRBJ1-6; no definite D call. Germline V gives CDR1 SEHNR, CDR2 FQNEAQ (reference sequence). V dropped 7 bases and J dropped 8 bases, with 15 bases sitting between them. This CDR3 is 14 amino acids long.

Comments on this clonotype: A junction end diverges from the germline sequence, so it may reflect a read error. This CDR3 reads CAISDPIVNTGELFF. In nucleotides, the CDR3 is TGTGCCATCAGTGATCCTATAGTGAACACCGGGGAGCTGTTTTTT. This rearrangement joins TRBV24-1 to TRBJ2-2; D is undetermined. Germline CDR1 and CDR2: KGHDR and SFDVKD. The CDR3 loop spans 15 amino acids.

On this clonotype: This likely comes from a read error, as the CDR3 has no conserved phenylalanine or tryptophan at its end. V and J are TRBV10-3 and TRBJ1-1, with TRBD1 identical over 7 bases. The CDR3 is 14 amino acids. The germline gives CDR1 ENHRY, CDR2 SYGVKD. CDR3 coding DNA: TGTGCCAACAGTCGAGACAGGGAGAACACTGAAGCTTTCATT. This sequence encodes CANSRDRENTEAFI.

CDR3 in DNA: TGCGCCAGCAGCCACAACACAAATGAGGAACTGTTTTTT. Its protein product is CASSHNTNEELFF. The chain is built from TRBV4-1 and TRBJ1-4; D unclear. CDR1 and CDR2 (germline): MGHRA, YSYEKL. The CDR3 totals 13 residues. V shed 3 bases and J shed 12 bases, with 14 bases lying between them.

Comment on this clonotype: The junction departs from germline at one end; a sequencing error may be responsible. The V and J genes are TRBV28 and TRBJ1-6; D gene uncertain. The CDR3 runs to 13 residues. Germline-derived CDR1 and CDR2 are MDHEN and SYDVKM. CDR3 amino acids: CANSLSGNSPPHF. As DNA, the CDR3 is TGTGCCAACAGTTTATCGGGGAATTCACCCCCCCACTTT.

This clonotype was counted many times. This chain connects TRBV7-8 to TRBJ2-7; 10 bases map to TRBD2. With V trimmed by 5 bases and J by 3 bases, 7 bases remained unmatched. Germline-derived CDR1 and CDR2 are SGHVS and FQNEAQ. This CDR3 has 15 residues. DNA for the CDR3: TGTGCCAGCAGCGTAACTAGCGGGACCATCTACGAGCAGTACTTC. The encoded protein is CASSVTSGTIYEQYF.

As regards this clonotype: A much larger clone differs by one base, so this may be a read error. The rearrangement uses TRBV20-1 and TRBJ2-5, with 8 bases that match TRBD2. Germline lookup yields CDR1 DFQATT and CDR2 SNEGSKA (reference sequence). Unmatched junction bases numbered 12, after V lost 7 bases and J lost 5 bases. The CDR3 is 14 residues long. CDR3 sequence: CSVLSTGGWETQYF. The CDR3 nucleotides read TGCAGTGTCCTAAGCACGGGAGGGTGGGAGACCCAGTACTTC.

This clonotype is a singleton in its sample. The CDR3 spells CASSPGTTGNQPRHF. In DNA, the CDR3 is TGTGCCAGCAGCCCCGGGACTACGGGGAATCAGCCCAGGCATTTT. The chain joins TRBV7-9 to TRBJ1-5; the D gene is possibly TRBD1 (5 bases). Germline V gene data show CDR1 as SEHNR and CDR2 as FQNEAQ (reference sequence). Trimming stripped 5 bases from V and 15 bases from J, with 26 bases between. The CDR3 loop spans 15 amino acids.

J is TRBJ2-5 and V is TRBV14; D call uncertain. The ends were cut back, 7 bases at V and 8 bases at J, with 14 bases in the middle. The CDR3 runs 12 residues. CDR1 and CDR2 from the germline V gene are SGHDN and FVKESK. The CDR3 nucleotides are TGTGCCAGCAACCGGCAGATACATACCCAGTACTTC. Translated, it gives CASNRQIHTQYF.

Comment on this clonotype: A read error may account for a junction end that differs from germline. The V gene is TRBV29-1, the J gene TRBJ2-6; TRBD2 agrees at 8 bases. Germline V lookup: CDR1 SQVTM, CDR2 ANQGSEA. CDR3 length equals 14 residues. The CDR3 DNA reads TGCAGCATTGGGGAGCTCGGGGGGGTCAACGTCCTGACTTTC. Translated, it gives CSIGELGGVNVLTF.

This clonotype was seen only once. At one of its ends the junction is not consistent with the germline gene, which may arise from a read error. The V call is TRBV10-3, the J call TRBJ1-1; D is undetermined. CDR1 and CDR2 (germline): ENHRY, SYGVKD. This CDR3 spans 14 amino acids. The CDR3 coding sequence is TGTGCCATCAGTCGAGACATGGAGAACAATGAAGCTTTCTTT. Protein sequence: CAISRDMENNEAFF.

This clonotype was found a few times. Since the CDR3 does not end with the conserved phenylalanine or tryptophan, this likely comes from a read error. Because the CDR3's place on the DNA is in doubt, the DNA is left out and the CDR3 is given as listed by TCRdb. The V gene is TRBV4-1, the J gene TRBJ2-7; the D call TRBD2 from the table was never checked on the DNA. The CDR3 adds up to 15 amino acids, both ends counted. Germline assignment: CDR1 MGHRA and CDR2 YSYEKL. The CDR3 region is CASSQGNAGGDELYL.

A note on this clonotype: Relative to the germline gene, one junction end is altered; a read error may explain this. DNA for the CDR3: TGTGCCAGCAGCCAAGATAGAGCTAGTCAGCCCCAGCATTTT. Its protein is CASSQDRASQPQHF. This chain uses TRBV4-1 with TRBJ1-5; D gene ambiguous. This CDR3 has 14 amino acids. CDR1 and CDR2 from the germline V gene are MGHRA and YSYEKL.

A note on this clonotype: As the CDR3 is not closed by the conserved phenylalanine or tryptophan, this likely results from a read error. The chain carries TRBV10-2 and TRBJ1-1, with 8 bases fitting TRBD1. This CDR3 is 15 amino acids long. Trimming cost V 4 bases and J 0 bases; bases outside gene matches: 4. The germline V gene encodes CDR1 WSHSY and CDR2 SAAADI. CDR3 in amino acids: CASSGDRGMNTEAFL. The CDR3 nucleotides are TGCGCCAGCAGTGGAGACAGGGGAATGAACACTGAAGCTTTCCTT.

Concerning this clonotype: A much larger clone differs by one base, so this may be a read error. This rearrangement joins TRBV12-3 or TRBV12-4 to TRBJ2-7, with 7 bases that match TRBD1. The CDR3 totals 13 residues. V lost 5 bases to trimming and J lost 4 bases; unmatched junction nucleotides: 5. The CDR3 reads CASSPHRGYEQYV. The CDR3 nucleotides read TGTGCCAGCAGTCCTCACAGGGGTTACGAGCAGTACGTC.

V gene TRBV10-2 combines with J gene TRBJ2-3, with 10 positions matching TRBD2. The CDR3 sequence is 16 residues long. The V gene end was trimmed by 10 bases and the J gene end by 4 bases; junction bases not matched to a gene: 14. The germline V gene has CDR1 WSHSY and CDR2 SAAADI. For the CDR3, the DNA is TGCGCCATCAGCCGCCAGGAGCTAGCGGGAGCAGATACGCAGTATTTT. As protein: CAISRQELAGADTQYF.

Remarks on this clonotype: This may come from a read error, since a much larger clone is one base off. The gene calls are TRBV16 and TRBJ2-7, with D hard to call. The V end lost 0 bases, the J end lost 4 bases, and 4 bases lay between the germline ends. The V gene's germline CDR1 is KGHSY and CDR2 FQNENV. The CDR3 length is 12 residues. CDR3 DNA: TGTGCCAGCAGCCAATCAGATTACGAGCAGTACTTC. Amino acids: CASSQSDYEQYF. The whole variable domain, remainder taken from reference TRBV16 and TRBJ2-7, is GEEVAQTPKHLVRGEGQKAKLYCAPIKGHSYVFWYQQVLKNEFKFLISFQNENVFDETGMPKERFSAKCLPNSPCSLEIQATKLEDSAVYFCASSQSDYEQYFGPGTRLTVT.

Worth noting for this clonotype: The CDR3 does not end in the conserved phenylalanine or tryptophan, so this is likely a read error. This rearrangement joins TRBV18 to TRBJ2-1; D assignment may be TRBD1 or TRBD2 (5 bases each). The CDR3 length is 15 residues. CDR1 KGHSH and CDR2 LQKENI come from the germline V gene. CDR3 loop: CASSSPGRSGNEQFC. CDR3 in DNA: TGTGCCAGCTCATCACCGGGACGGTCGGGTAATGAGCAGTTCTGC.

This clonotype was detected a few times. Since the CDR3 does not end with the conserved phenylalanine or tryptophan, this likely comes from a read error. V gene TRBV11-1 combines with J gene TRBJ2-5; D gene ambiguous. V gave up 6 bases and J gave up 4 bases, with 15 bases separating them. The CDR3 sequence is 14 residues long. CDR1 and CDR2 (germline): SGHAT, FQDESV (reference sequence). The CDR3 nucleotides read TGTGCCAGCAGGACCGATAGCCGGAGAGAGACCCAGTACCTC. Its protein product is CASRTDSRRETQYL.

This clonotype was picked up a small number of times. This may stem from a read error, because a much larger clone lies one nucleotide away. The chain carries TRBV10-3 and TRBJ2-7; 12 bases match TRBD2. V trimming: 4 bases; J trimming: 3 bases; junction bases outside the gene matches: 7. The CDR3 has 16 residues. Germline V gene sequence: CDR1 ENHRY, CDR2 SYGVKD. The CDR3 sequence is CAISGTGGLAGYEQYF. CDR3 in DNA: TGTGCCATCAGTGGAACAGGGGGACTAGCGGGCTACGAGCAGTACTTC.

With respect to this clonotype: Given a much more abundant clone one base away, this may be a read error. The chain has TRBV9 and TRBJ2-1; 11 nucleotides align to TRBD2. Germline V gene sequence: CDR1 SGDLS, CDR2 YYNGEE. This CDR3 spans 14 amino acids. V shed 4 bases and J 9 bases; nucleotides not matched to a gene: 6. CDR3 nucleotide sequence: TGTGCCAGCAGCACGGGGACTAGCGGAGGTGAGCAGTTCTTC. It codes for CASSTGTSGGEQFF.

As for this clonotype: This may arise from a read error, as a much more abundant clone is one base away. CDR3 amino acids: CASRSGSGTMGYNEQFF. The DNA of the CDR3 is TGTGCCAGCCGGTCCGGGTCAGGGACTATGGGATACAATGAGCAGTTCTTC. The chain links TRBV12-3 or TRBV12-4 to TRBJ2-1, with 7 bases lining up with TRBD2. The CDR3 sequence is 17 residues long. Unmatched junction bases numbered 17, after V lost 8 bases and J lost 4 bases.

This clonotype showed up many times. The chain uses TRBV29-1 and TRBJ1-2; D is unclear. Germline V gene sequence: CDR1 SQVTM, CDR2 ANQGSEA. CDR3 length: 13 amino acids. The V gene lost 6 bases and the J gene lost 2 bases, with 13 bases spanning the gap. CDR3 region: CSVRPPGNYGYTF. The CDR3 DNA follows: TGCAGCGTACGTCCACCGGGCAACTATGGCTACACCTTC.